The subject of this entry is one T cell receptor beta chain. V gave up 6 bases and J gave up 4 bases; unmatched junction bases: 11. The CDR3 runs 15 residues. The germline CDR1 and CDR2 sequences are MRHNA and SNTAGT. These data come from a study of technical replicates of blood from a few donors. Profiled with immunoSEQ multiplex PCR; TCRdb holds only in-frame clones, not every one. The sample includes fewer than 110,000 clones, just over 95% of them seen just once. This sequence originates from a human donor in good health. Sequencing input: T cells isolated from PBMCs. V gene TRBV6-4 combines with J gene TRBJ2-7; 8 nucleotides agree with TRBD1. The CDR3 region is CASSPQPGGRYEQYF. In DNA, the CDR3 is TGTGCCAGCAGCCCCCAACCAGGGGGCCGGTACGAGCAGTACTTC.